The present entry profiles one T cell receptor beta chain with its context. Its antigen is currently unknown. With 60 Vbeta and 13 Jbeta primers, the PCR was carried out. Here immunoSEQ multiplex PCR was the method, and the copy in TCRdb shows in-frame clones only, minus some. The table records about 190,000 clones, approximately 84% of them present only once. The sample comes from a study of cytomegalovirus exposure and HLA in healthy donors. Overall study findings and caveats: Researchers left out some V segments, among them TRBV6-2 and TRBV6-3, as indistinguishable.

The CDR3 length is 15 residues. Looked up from germline, CDR1 is LNHDA and CDR2 is SQIVND (reference sequence). The trim removed 3 bases at V and 4 bases at J, leaving 6 bases unmatched. The specimen was PBMCs. The V and J genes are TRBV19 and TRBJ2-7; 10 bases match TRBD1. The source of this sequence is a woman aged 25 to 39 in good health and CMV-seropositive. The CDR3 loop reads CASSIPGQGRYEQYF. CDR3 DNA: TGTGCCAGTAGTATTCCGGGACAGGGGAGATACGAGCAGTACTTC.